A selection of T cell receptor beta chains follows, all from one sample in a study of shared clonotypes between healthy human individuals. Only in-frame clones appear in the TCRdb table, and some are missing; sequencing was by immunoSEQ multiplex PCR. The sample lists about 600,000 clones; 97% were seen once. Source material: naive CD4+ T cells sorted from blood. These receptor sequences come from a woman younger than 45 in good health. Each CDR3 is given with its conserved first and last residue. D genes are given only for firm matches. Rows may omit the clone size; those that give it use once, few, many or a size class.

clone size: NA; D gene: NA; V gene: TRBV6-6; J gene: TRBJ1-2; CDR3 protein: CASTITEANYGYTF; CDR3 DNA: TGTGCCAGCACCATAACTGAAGCTAACTATGGCTACACCTTC
clone size: NA; D gene: NA; V gene: TRBV6-5; J gene: TRBJ1-4; CDR3 protein: CASRGEKLFF; CDR3 DNA: TGTGCCAGCAGGGGTGAAAAACTGTTTTTT
clone size: NA; D gene: NA; V gene: TRBV6-1; J gene: TRBJ1-5; CDR3 protein: CASSYPPTQHF; CDR3 DNA: TGTGCCAGCAGTTACCCCCCCACCCAGCATTTT
clone size: NA; D gene: NA; V gene: TRBV5-1; J gene: TRBJ2-4; CDR3 protein: CASSLAGTTAKNIQYF; CDR3 DNA: TGCGCCAGCAGCCTCGCGGGGACAACGGCCAAAAACATTCAGTACTTC
clone size: once; D gene: TRBD1; V gene: TRBV4-1; J gene: TRBJ1-5; CDR3 protein: CASSTGTEGMGSRQPQHF; CDR3 DNA: TGCGCCAGCAGCACCGGGACAGAGGGTATGGGGTCAAGGCAGCCCCAGCATTTT
clone size: few; D gene: NA; V gene: TRBV21-1; J gene: TRBJ1-1; CDR3 protein: CASSNDPEAFF; CDR3 DNA: TGTGCCAGCAGCAATGACCCTGAAGCTTTCTTT
clone size: NA; D gene: TRBD2; V gene: TRBV9; J gene: TRBJ2-2; CDR3 protein: CASSVDPGGPTGELFF; CDR3 DNA: TGTGCCAGCAGCGTAGATCCGGGAGGGCCAACCGGGGAGCTGTTTTTT
clone size: NA; D gene: NA; V gene: TRBV28; J gene: TRBJ2-3; CDR3 protein: CASSFLARLGAATDTQYF; CDR3 DNA: TGTGCCAGCAGTTTTTTGGCCAGATTAGGGGCGGCTACAGATACGCAGTATTTT
clone size: once; D gene: TRBD1; V gene: TRBV5-1; J gene: TRBJ2-3; CDR3 protein: CASSAGTATTDTQYF; CDR3 DNA: TGCGCCAGCAGCGCCGGGACAGCGACGACAGATACGCAGTATTTT
clone size: NA; D gene: NA; V gene: TRBV30; J gene: TRBJ2-1; CDR3 protein: CAWLQGHGNEQFF; CDR3 DNA: TGTGCCTGGCTGCAGGGGCATGGCAATGAGCAGTTCTTC
clone size: NA; D gene: NA; V gene: TRBV9; J gene: TRBJ2-5; CDR3 protein: CASSPPSEETQYF; CDR3 DNA: TGTGCCAGCAGCCCACCTAGCGAAGAGACCCAGTACTTC
clone size: NA; D gene: NA; V gene: TRBV25-1; J gene: TRBJ2-5; CDR3 protein: CASSELFNSGETQYF; CDR3 DNA: TGTGCCAGCAGTGAATTGTTTAATAGCGGAGAGACCCAGTACTTC
clone size: once; D gene: TRBD1; V gene: TRBV4-1; J gene: TRBJ2-7; CDR3 protein: CASSSDRGGAYEQYF; CDR3 DNA: TGCGCCAGCAGCTCAGACAGGGGTGGGGCCTACGAGCAGTACTTC
clone size: NA; D gene: NA; V gene: TRBV6-5; J gene: TRBJ2-3; CDR3 protein: CATTEVQYF; CDR3 DNA: TGTGCCACCACGGAAGTGCAGTATTTT
clone size: NA; D gene: NA; V gene: TRBV10-3; J gene: TRBJ2-5; CDR3 protein: CAISDPGLQETQYF; CDR3 DNA: TGTGCCATCAGTGACCCGGGTCTCCAAGAGACCCAGTACTTC
clone size: NA; D gene: NA; V gene: TRBV6-4; J gene: TRBJ2-1; CDR3 protein: CASSDHAGNSYNEQFF; CDR3 DNA: TGTGCCAGCAGTGACCACGCGGGGAACTCCTACAATGAGCAGTTCTTC
clone size: NA; D gene: NA; V gene: TRBV19; J gene: TRBJ1-1; CDR3 protein: CASIPPNWGFGTEAFF; CDR3 DNA: TGTGCCAGTATTCCCCCAAACTGGGGTTTCGGCACTGAAGCTTTCTTT
clone size: NA; D gene: NA; V gene: TRBV4-1; J gene: TRBJ2-2; CDR3 protein: CASSRPGELFF; CDR3 DNA: TGCGCCAGCAGCCGGCCCGGGGAGCTGTTTTTT
clone size: NA; D gene: TRBD2; V gene: TRBV28; J gene: TRBJ2-5; CDR3 protein: CASSSGTSGRRETQYF; CDR3 DNA: TGTGCCAGCAGTTCTGGGACTAGCGGGAGAAGGGAGACCCAGTACTTC
clone size: NA; D gene: TRBD2; V gene: TRBV28; J gene: TRBJ2-7; CDR3 protein: CASSSLGSGGNEQYF; CDR3 DNA: TGTGCCAGCAGTTCCCTCGGGTCGGGAGGGAACGAGCAGTACTTC
clone size: NA; D gene: NA; V gene: TRBV11-2; J gene: TRBJ2-1; CDR3 protein: CASSLELGAGEQFF; CDR3 DNA: TGTGCCAGCAGCTTAGAGCTGGGGGCGGGTGAGCAGTTCTTC
clone size: NA; D gene: NA; V gene: TRBV14; J gene: TRBJ2-7; CDR3 protein: CASSQDLLQDSSYEQYF; CDR3 DNA: TGTGCCAGCAGCCAAGATCTTCTCCAGGACAGCTCCTACGAGCAGTACTTC
clone size: NA; D gene: TRBD1; V gene: TRBV28; J gene: TRBJ1-2; CDR3 protein: CASSSAAIADRGVGYTF; CDR3 DNA: TGTGCCAGCAGCTCTGCCGCCATTGCTGACAGGGGAGTCGGCTACACCTTC